This TCR beta chain was identified during a study of T cells in Graves' hyperthyroidism and ophthalmopathy. The V gene lost 0 bases and the J gene lost 5 bases, with 11 bases spanning the gap. Germline-derived CDR1 and CDR2 are SGHNT and YYREEE (reference sequence). The CDR3 runs to 14 residues. Isolation of PBMCs was performed on around 9.8 ml fresh peripheral blood. This clonotype came up a few times. Its antigen is not identified. The study's findings and limits: Median prediction lead before ophthalmopathy onset was 6.5 months with the model. By a 13 V-J model, ophthalmopathy was set apart from stable hyperthyroidism.

The CDR3 regions of TCR beta were amplified from RNA transcripts. RT-PCR in the first round (using the HTBI primer set) targeted the TCR CDR3. TCRdb recomputed calls from the multiplex PCR reads with MiXCR, one row per CDR3 protein. The table includes under 400,000 distinct CDR3 sequences, about 20% detected once. The source is a woman aged 45 to 65 with Graves' hyperthyroidism. The genes are TRBV5-4 and TRBJ1-1; no firm D call. The material sequenced was blood. The CDR3 nucleotides read TGTGCCAGCAGCTTGGCGAGCACGGGAACTGAAGCTTTCTTT. Encoded protein: CASSLASTGTEAFF.